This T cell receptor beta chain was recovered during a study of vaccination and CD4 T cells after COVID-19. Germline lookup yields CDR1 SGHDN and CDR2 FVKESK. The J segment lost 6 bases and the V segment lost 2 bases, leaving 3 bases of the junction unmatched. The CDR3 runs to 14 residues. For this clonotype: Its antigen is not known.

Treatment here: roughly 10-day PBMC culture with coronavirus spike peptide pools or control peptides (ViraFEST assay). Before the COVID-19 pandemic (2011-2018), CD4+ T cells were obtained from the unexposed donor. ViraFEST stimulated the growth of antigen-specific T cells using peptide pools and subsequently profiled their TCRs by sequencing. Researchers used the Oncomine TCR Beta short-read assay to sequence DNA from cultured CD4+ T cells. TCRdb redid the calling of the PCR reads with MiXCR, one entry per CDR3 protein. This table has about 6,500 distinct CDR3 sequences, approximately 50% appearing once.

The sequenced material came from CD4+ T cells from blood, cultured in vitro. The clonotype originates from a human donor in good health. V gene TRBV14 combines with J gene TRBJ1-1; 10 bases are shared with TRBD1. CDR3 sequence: CASSQRGQGSEAFF. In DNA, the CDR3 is TGTGCCAGCAGCCAACGGGGACAGGGGTCTGAAGCTTTCTTT.